These 17 T cell receptor beta chains were sequenced from one sample in a study of blood T cell repertoires in COVID-19. TCRdb's table, derived via immunoSEQ multiplex PCR, lists solely in-frame clones and lacks some. The sample contains approximately 250,000 clones, 75% to 90% of which appear only once. Sequencing was done on a sample of peripheral blood. The receptor set was obtained from a man between 60 and 75 years old who had recovered from COVID-19.

The count of this clone is one. The chain has TRBV3-1 (or the pseudogene TRBV3-2) and TRBJ1-2; no reliable D call. V was clipped by 1 base and J by 2 bases, with 8 bases between them. This CDR3 spans 14 amino acids. Germline values: CDR1 LGHDT, CDR2 YNNKEL (reference sequence). The CDR3 region has the DNA TGTGCCAGCAGCCAAGGGGCCAGGAACTATGGCTACACCTTC. It encodes CASSQGARNYGYTF.

The V call is TRBV4-2, the J call TRBJ2-1; 8 bases map to TRBD2. V dropped 0 bases and J dropped 12; count of bases not matched to a gene: 13. The CDR3 is 16 residues long. Germline-derived CDR1 and CDR2 are LGHNA and YNFKEQ. CDR3 sequence (DNA): TGTGCCAGCAGCCAAGATCCGGGACTAGTTATTTCTTCGCAGTTCTTC. Residues: CASSQDPGLVISSQFF.

V and J are TRBV12-3 or TRBV12-4 and TRBJ2-5; the D is unclear. The V and J ends lost 6 bases and 3 bases respectively, with 8 bases between them. The CDR3 length is 12 residues. CDR3: CASRVLEETQYF. The CDR3 DNA is TGTGCCAGCAGGGTGTTAGAAGAGACCCAGTACTTC.

This chain links TRBV6-5 with TRBJ2-7; tentative D call: TRBD2 (5 bases). Trimming removed 2 bases at V and 4 bases at J, with 18 bases between. CDR1 MNHEY and CDR2 SVGAGI come from the germline V gene. The CDR3 loop spans 16 amino acids. The CDR3: CASSYAVASLSYEQYF. In nucleotides, the CDR3 is TGTGCCAGCAGTTACGCGGTAGCGTCGTTATCTTACGAGCAGTACTTC.

V usage is TRBV3-1 (or the pseudogene TRBV3-2) and J usage is TRBJ1-6; no firm D call. Trimming pared 1 base from V and 6 bases from J, leaving 4 bases between. The CDR3 contains 13 residues. Germline CDR1 reads LGHDT; CDR2 reads YNNKEL (reference sequence). The CDR3 loop is CASSQVVNSPLHF. CDR3 coding DNA: TGTGCCAGCAGCCAAGTCGTTAATTCACCCCTCCACTTT.

A single count supports this clone. The rearrangement uses TRBV6-5 and TRBJ2-1; 13 bases are shared with TRBD2. The CDR3 extends over 16 amino acids. V dropped 0 bases and J dropped 9; count of bases not matched to a gene: 5. The V gene's germline CDR1 is MNHEY and CDR2 SVGAGI. CDR3 nucleotides: TGTGCCAGCAGTTACTCACCGGGACTAGCGGGATTTGAGCAGTTCTTC. It codes for CASSYSPGLAGFEQFF.

CDR3 residues: CASSYSGTGNTEAFF. The CDR3 bases are TGTGCCAGCAGTTACAGCGGGACAGGGAACACTGAAGCTTTCTTT. This chain uses TRBV6-5 with TRBJ1-1; 8 nucleotides align to TRBD1. Trimming cost V 2 bases and J 1 base; bases outside gene matches: 3. In germline, CDR1 is MNHEY, CDR2 SVGAGI. The CDR3 extends over 15 amino acids.

The rearrangement joins TRBV6-1 to TRBJ1-2; TRBD1 matches at 7 bases. CDR3 length: 14 residues. Germline CDR1 reads MNHNS; CDR2 reads SASEGT. V lost 2 bases to trimming and J lost 5 bases; unmatched junction nucleotides: 5. CDR3 sequence reads: CASSERDRGYGYTF. CDR3 nucleotides: TGTGCCAGCAGTGAACGGGACAGAGGGTATGGCTACACCTTC.

This clone has just a few counts. V and J are TRBV7-2 and TRBJ2-3; 11 bases agree with TRBD2. The CDR3 is 15 amino acids. The germline CDR1 and CDR2 sequences are SGHTA and FQGNSA. V was clipped by 3 bases and J by 2 bases; unmatched bases: 1. As DNA, the CDR3 is TGTGCCAGCAGCTTTAGCGGGGGGGCCACAGATACGCAGTATTTT. It encodes CASSFSGGATDTQYF.

The chain carries TRBV27 and TRBJ1-2; the D gene is possibly TRBD1 (6 bases). V was trimmed by 8 bases and J by 4 bases, leaving 17 bases between them. Per the germline V gene, CDR1 is MNHEY and CDR2 is SMNVEV (reference sequence). This CDR3 is built from 14 residues. The CDR3 DNA is TGTGCCAGCCAAAACCCGGACAGTGGCTATGGCTACACCTTC. Its translation: CASQNPDSGYGYTF.

V usage is TRBV19 and J usage is TRBJ2-7; TRBD1 might be the D (5 bases). The CDR3 has 14 amino acids. Trimming left V 4 bases short and J 2 bases short, with 12 bases between. Per germline, CDR1 LNHDA and CDR2 SQIVND (reference sequence). The CDR3 nucleotides read TGTGCCAGTAGTAATGGCCAGGGCGCCTACGAGCAGTACTTC. Translation: CASSNGQGAYEQYF.

This clone was found once. This chain uses TRBV13 with TRBJ2-1, with 10 bases matching TRBD2. Germline CDR1 reads PRHDT; CDR2 reads FYEKMQ (reference sequence). The CDR3 totals 16 residues. V lost 0 bases and J lost 2; bases outside the gene matches: 1. Here the CDR3 reads CASSLGLAGAYNEQFF. The CDR3 DNA sequence: TGTGCCAGCAGCTTAGGGCTAGCGGGGGCCTACAATGAGCAGTTCTTC.

The chain combines TRBV3-1 (or the pseudogene TRBV3-2) with TRBJ1-1, with 8 bases that match TRBD1. V lost 10 bases, J lost 4 bases, and 5 bases stayed unmatched. CDR1 and CDR2 from the germline V gene are LGHDT and YNNKEL (reference sequence). This CDR3 region has 12 residues. Here the CDR3 DNA reads TGTGCCACCAGGGGGCTGGGCACTGAAGCTTTCTTT. Amino acids: CATRGLGTEAFF.

The chain is built from TRBV7-2 and TRBJ2-1; D perhaps matches TRBD2 (5 bases). The CDR3 loop spans 13 amino acids. Germline CDR1 reads SGHTA; CDR2 reads FQGNSA. The V end was cut by 2 bases, the J end by 4 bases, with 6 bases between. The CDR3 DNA follows: TGTGCCAGCAGCTTACAGCGGTACAATGAGCAGTTCTTC. It specifies CASSLQRYNEQFF. Drawing the rest from reference TRBV7-2 and TRBJ2-1, the complete variable domain is GAGVSQSPSNKVTEKGKDVELRCDPISGHTALYWYRQSLGQGLEFLIYFQGNSAPDKSGLPSDRFSAERTGGSVSTLTIQRTQQEDSAVYLCASSLQRYNEQFFGPGTRLTVL.

V and J are TRBV15 and TRBJ2-3; D may be TRBD1 (5 bases). The CDR3 has 15 amino acids. V was trimmed by 0 bases and J by 2 bases, leaving 9 bases between them. Germline V gene lookup returns CDR1 LNHNV and CDR2 YYDKDF (reference sequence). DNA for the CDR3: TGTGCCACCAGCAGAGACCAGACAGTCACAGATACGCAGTATTTT. Its protein is CATSRDQTVTDTQYF.

This clone was seen only a few times. The chain employs TRBV6-5 and TRBJ2-1; D might be TRBD2 (5 bases). Per germline, CDR1 MNHEY and CDR2 SVGAGI. This CDR3 spans 11 amino acids. The V and J ends lost 6 bases and 9 bases respectively, with 9 bases between them. The DNA for the CDR3 is TGTGCCAGCAGAAGCGCGGGTGAGCAGTTCTTC. Its protein product is CASRSAGEQFF.

CDR3 nucleotide sequence: TGCAGCGTTGAAGGGGACTACCAAAACATTCAGTACTTC. Amino acid sequence: CSVEGDYQNIQYF. This chain links TRBV29-1 with TRBJ2-4; 7 bases match TRBD2. With 1 base clipped from V and 5 bases from J, the junction kept 2 bases outside the gene matches. The V gene's germline CDR1 is SQVTM and CDR2 ANQGSEA. The CDR3 has 13 amino acids.